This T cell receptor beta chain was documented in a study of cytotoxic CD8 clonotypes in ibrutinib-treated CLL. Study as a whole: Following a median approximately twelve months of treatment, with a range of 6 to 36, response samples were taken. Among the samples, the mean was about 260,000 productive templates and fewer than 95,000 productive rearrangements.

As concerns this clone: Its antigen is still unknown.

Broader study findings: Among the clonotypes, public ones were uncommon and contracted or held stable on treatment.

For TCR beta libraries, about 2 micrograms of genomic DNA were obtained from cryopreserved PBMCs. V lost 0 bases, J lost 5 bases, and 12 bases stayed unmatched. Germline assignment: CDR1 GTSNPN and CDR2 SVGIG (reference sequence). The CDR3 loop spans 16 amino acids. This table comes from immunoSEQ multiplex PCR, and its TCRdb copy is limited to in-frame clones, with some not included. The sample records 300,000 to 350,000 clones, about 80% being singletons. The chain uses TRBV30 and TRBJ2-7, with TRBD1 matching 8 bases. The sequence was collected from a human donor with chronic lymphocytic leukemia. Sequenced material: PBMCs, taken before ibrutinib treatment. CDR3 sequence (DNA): TGTGCCTGGAGTGTATTATTGGCGGCAGGGGGCGACGAGCAGTACTTC. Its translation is CAWSVLLAAGGDEQYF.